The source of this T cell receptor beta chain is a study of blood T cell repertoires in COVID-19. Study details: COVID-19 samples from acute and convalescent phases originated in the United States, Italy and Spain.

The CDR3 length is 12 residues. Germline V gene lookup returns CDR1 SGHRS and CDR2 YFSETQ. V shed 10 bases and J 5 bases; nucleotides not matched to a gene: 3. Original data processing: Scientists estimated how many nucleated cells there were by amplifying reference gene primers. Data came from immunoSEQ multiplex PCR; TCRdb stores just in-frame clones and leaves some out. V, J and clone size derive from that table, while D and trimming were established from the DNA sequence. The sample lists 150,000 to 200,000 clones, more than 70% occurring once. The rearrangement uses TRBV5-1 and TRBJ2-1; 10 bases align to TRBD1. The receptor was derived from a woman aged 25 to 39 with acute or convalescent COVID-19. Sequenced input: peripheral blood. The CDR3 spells CAGGQGDNEQFF. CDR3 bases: TGCGCCGGCGGACAGGGGGACAATGAGCAGTTCTTC.